This passage covers 19 T cell receptor beta chains from one sample sequenced in a study of blood T cells in healthy people across ages (dated by TCRdb to the mid-2010s). The library was produced with 5' RACE. Sequencing instrument: Illumina HiSeq 2500. A second PCR of about 6 to 11 cycles was performed with a sample-barcoded 5' primer and a J-beta primer mix. In-frame beta chains were kept once TCRdb had trimmed the public reads at Q25 with fastp and called clones with MiXCR. For every CDR3 protein sequence, its rows merge into one entry that carries the most common genes and DNA. This sample has around 700,000 distinct CDR3 sequences in its table, and more than 20% of those were observed once. The ten largest clones capture 9.4% of the sample. These same records also appear under a second study, on T cells of mothers and their children.

Sequenced input: blood. Receptor source: a boy aged 10-17 years in good health.

The V gene is TRBV4-1, the J gene TRBJ2-2; a weak D match, TRBD1 (6 bases). The V end lost 0 bases, the J end lost 0 bases, and 11 bases lay between the germline ends. The CDR3 length is 17 residues. Germline V gene lookup returns CDR1 MGHRA and CDR2 YSYEKL. The CDR3 bases are TGCGCCAGCAGCCAAGATGGGGGCTATCCGAACACCGGGGAGCTGTTTTTT. This translates into CASSQDGGYPNTGELFF.

Many counts were recorded for this clonotype. The chain is built from TRBV29-1 and TRBJ2-5; 11 bases fit TRBD1. The CDR3 spans 13 residues. The V gene's germline CDR1 is SQVTM and CDR2 ANQGSEA. Germline trimming cut 6 bases from V and 5 bases from J; bases unmatched to any gene: 5. Written as DNA, the CDR3 is TGCAGCGTCGGGACAGGGGGAGAGGAGACCCAGTACTTC. This encodes CSVGTGGEETQYF.

This clonotype was counted only a few times. This rearrangement joins TRBV29-1 to TRBJ2-5, with 7 nucleotides matching TRBD2. The CDR3 has 16 amino acids. Germline loops: CDR1 SQVTM, CDR2 ANQGSEA. V lost 0 bases and J lost 2; bases outside the gene matches: 9. The CDR3 loop is CSVEDWSSGGQETQYF. CDR3 coding DNA: TGCAGCGTTGAAGATTGGTCTAGCGGTGGACAAGAGACCCAGTACTTC. Full variable domain (remainder filled in from reference TRBV29-1 and TRBJ2-5): SAVISQKPSRDICQRGTSLTIQCQVDSQVTMMFWYRQQPGQSLTLIATANQGSEATYESGFVIDKFPISRPNLTFSTLTVSNMSPEDSSIYLCSVEDWSSGGQETQYFGPGTRLLVL.

The J gene is TRBJ1-2, the V gene TRBV5-1, with TRBD1 identical over 7 bases. CDR1 is SGHRS and CDR2 is YFSETQ in the germline V gene. This CDR3 is built from 15 residues. V was clipped by 0 bases and J by 3 bases; unmatched bases: 5. The CDR3 DNA is TGCGCCAGCAGCTTGGAGGGGGCGGTAGACTATGGCTACACCTTC. Its protein product is CASSLEGAVDYGYTF. The full variable domain, in which reference TRBV5-1 and TRBJ1-2 provide the parts outside the CDR3, is KAGVTQTPRYLIKTRGQQVTLSCSPISGHRSVSWYQQTPGQGLQFLFEYFSETQRNKGNFPGRFSGRQFSNSRSEMNVSTLELGDSALYLCASSLEGAVDYGYTFGSGTRLTVV.

The chain carries TRBV4-3 and TRBJ2-5; D is unresolved. Trimming cost V 1 base and J 1 base, with 10 bases left between them. CDR3 size: 15 residues. Germline values: CDR1 LGHNA, CDR2 YSLEER. The DNA for the CDR3 is TGCGCCAGCAGCCAAGTGGATAGTGCCCAAGAGACCCAGTACTTC. This encodes CASSQVDSAQETQYF.

The rearrangement links TRBV7-2 to TRBJ2-5; D could derive from TRBD1 or TRBD2 (5 bases each). The J call may be mistaken, given a closer DNA end match to TRBJ2-1. The CDR3 loop spans 14 amino acids. Germline CDR1 and CDR2: SGHTA and FQGNSA. The CDR3 DNA sequence: TGTGCCAGCAGCCCAGGGTGGCTAGCTGGTGAGCAGTTCTTC. Residues: CASSPGWLAGEQFF.

The V call is TRBV6-5, the J call TRBJ2-5; 13 nucleotides line up with TRBD2. This CDR3 is built from 17 residues. V shed 0 bases and J 4 bases; nucleotides not matched to a gene: 5. Germline-derived CDR1 and CDR2 are MNHEY and SVGAGI. The CDR3 sequence is CASSYSTSGRRRETQYF. CDR3 in DNA: TGTGCCAGCAGTTACTCGACTAGCGGGAGGAGAAGAGAGACCCAGTACTTC.

A note on this clonotype: The junction differs from germline at one of its ends, possibly a read error. This chain joins TRBV5-1 and TRBJ2-2; D remains ambiguous. CDR1 and CDR2 from the germline V gene are SGHRS and YFSETQ. The CDR3 sequence is 14 residues long. The CDR3 sequence: CASRTELNAGELFF. CDR3 DNA: TGCGCCAGCCGGACGGAGTTGAACGCCGGGGAGCTGTTTTTT.

This clonotype has only a few counts. The chain has TRBV5-1 and TRBJ1-5; D is undetermined. The CDR3 extends over 14 amino acids. Germline-derived CDR1 and CDR2 are SGHRS and YFSETQ. Trimming took 4 bases from V and 5 from J, leaving 13 bases between them. The CDR3 bases are TGCGCCAGCAGCCTTGGGGTATCGGATCAGCCCCAGCATTTT. Translation gives CASSLGVSDQPQHF.

This chain joins TRBV10-3 and TRBJ2-2; TRBD1 or TRBD2 may be the D gene (5 bases each). Germline loops: CDR1 ENHRY, CDR2 SYGVKD. The CDR3 is 13 residues long. The V end lost 8 bases, the J end lost 2 bases, and 9 bases lay between the germline ends. The DNA of the CDR3 is TGTGCCATCGGGACGGCAAACACCGGGGAGCTGTTTTTT. It codes for CAIGTANTGELFF.

This clonotype came up a few times. The chain links TRBV4-3 to TRBJ1-2, with D uncertain. This CDR3 is 14 amino acids long. With 0 bases removed from V and 6 bases from J, the gap between germline ends came to 11 bases. Germline CDR1 reads LGHNA; CDR2 reads YSLEER. CDR3 sequence (DNA): TGCGCCAGCAGCCAAGACACCCAGGTGAATGGCTACACCTTC. Its translation: CASSQDTQVNGYTF.

The V gene is TRBV20-1, the J gene TRBJ2-5, with TRBD1 identical over 8 bases. Germline CDR1 and CDR2: DFQATT and SNEGSKA (reference sequence). The CDR3 has 15 residues. With V trimmed by 4 bases and J by 2 bases, 9 bases remained unmatched. This CDR3 is CSANPYGTGQETQYF. The CDR3 DNA reads TGCAGTGCTAACCCCTACGGGACAGGACAAGAGACCCAGTACTTC.

This clonotype was counted between two and nine times. The rearrangement joins TRBV5-6 to TRBJ1-1, with 7 positions matching TRBD1. Trimming removed 3 bases from V and 7 bases from J; junction bases left unmatched: 6. The length of the CDR3 is 13 residues. In germline, CDR1 is SGHDT, CDR2 YYEEEE. The CDR3 sequence is CASSSRDSFEAFF. The CDR3 coding sequence is TGTGCCAGCAGCTCACGGGACAGCTTTGAAGCTTTCTTT.

About this clonotype itself: Germline and junction disagree at one end, which may indicate a read error. The rearrangement links TRBV20-1 to TRBJ2-7, with D perhaps TRBD2 (7 bases). The CDR3 runs to 13 residues. The germline V gene encodes CDR1 DFQATT and CDR2 SNEGSKA (reference sequence). DNA of the CDR3: TGCAGTGCTAGCTCGGGGGGCCCTTACGGGCAGTACTTC. It codes for CSASSGGPYGQYF.

This clonotype has only a few counts. The chain couples TRBV2 to TRBJ1-2; unclear D gene. The V end was cut by 8 bases, the J end by 4 bases, with 11 bases between. Germline assignment: CDR1 SNHLY and CDR2 FYNNEI. This CDR3 spans 12 amino acids. The CDR3: CASEESTYGYTF. The CDR3 DNA reads as TGTGCCAGCGAGGAGTCGACCTATGGCTACACCTTC.

This clonotype was counted a few times. The V gene is TRBV29-1, the J gene TRBJ1-1; D not resolved. The CDR3 spans 13 residues. Germline V gene data show CDR1 as SQVTM and CDR2 as ANQGSEA. The ends were cut back, 4 bases at V and 0 bases at J, with 9 bases in the middle. The CDR3 DNA reads as TGCAGCGTTGGGAGGGCGATGAACACTGAAGCTTTCTTT. Amino acids: CSVGRAMNTEAFF.

As for this clonotype: The final CDR3 position lacks the conserved phenylalanine or tryptophan, pointing to a likely read error. The J gene is TRBJ2-1, the V gene TRBV20-1; 11 nucleotides align to TRBD2. CDR3 length: 14 residues. V dropped 4 bases and J dropped 4; count of bases not matched to a gene: 3. CDR1 is DFQATT, CDR2 SNEGSKA, per germline (reference sequence). CDR3 residues: CSAMGTSGYNEQFL. The CDR3, as DNA: TGCAGTGCTATGGGGACTAGCGGTTACAATGAGCAGTTCCTC.

The chain employs TRBV4-3 and TRBJ2-7; tentatively, D is TRBD2 (5 bases). CDR3 length: 13 residues. Germline V gives CDR1 LGHNA, CDR2 YSLEER. Trimming took 8 bases from V and 5 from J, leaving 16 bases between them. The CDR3 nucleotides are TGCGCCAGCGGCCCCGGGGTGGCGGACGAGCAGTACTTC. Its protein product is CASGPGVADEQYF.

This clonotype was counted between two and nine times. This chain joins TRBV2 and TRBJ2-7; D might be TRBD2 (6 bases). The CDR3 is 14 amino acids. Germline lookup yields CDR1 SNHLY and CDR2 FYNNEI. V gave up 2 bases and J gave up 1 base, with 9 bases separating them. CDR3 DNA: TGTGCCAGCAGTGAACGCCTAGCGTCCTACGAGCAGTACTTC. Encoded protein: CASSERLASYEQYF.